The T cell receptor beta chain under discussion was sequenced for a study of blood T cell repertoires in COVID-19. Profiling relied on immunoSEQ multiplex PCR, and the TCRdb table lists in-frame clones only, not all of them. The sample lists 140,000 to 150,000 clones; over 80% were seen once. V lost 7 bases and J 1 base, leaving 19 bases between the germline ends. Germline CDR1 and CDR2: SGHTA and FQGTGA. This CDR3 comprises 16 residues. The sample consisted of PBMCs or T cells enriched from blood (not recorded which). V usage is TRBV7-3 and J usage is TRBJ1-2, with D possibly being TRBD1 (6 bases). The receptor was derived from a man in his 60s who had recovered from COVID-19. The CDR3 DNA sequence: TGTGCCAGCACTAGACAGGCCCAAAAAATTAACTATGGCTACACCTTC. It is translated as CASTRQAQKINYGYTF. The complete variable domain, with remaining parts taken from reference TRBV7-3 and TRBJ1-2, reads GAGVSQTPSNKVTEKGKYVELRCDPISGHTALYWYRQSLGQGPEFLIYFQGTGAADDSGLPNDRFFAVRPEGSVSTLKIQRTERGDSAVYLCASTRQAQKINYGYTFGSGTRLTVV.